A selection of T cell receptor beta chains follows, all from one sample in a study of blood T cells in healthy people across ages. One entry per CDR3 protein, called by TCRdb with MiXCR from the 5' RACE reads. This table holds about 1.4 million distinct CDR3 sequences, almost 60% found once. Sequencing was done on a sample of blood. The receptors shown here come from a man younger than 30 in good health. The CDR3 runs from the conserved cysteine through the conserved F or W. The D gene is left open where the match is weak. Some rows mark clone size as missing; the rest say once, few, many or name a class of expanded clone.

V gene	clone size	D gene	J gene	CDR3 protein	CDR3 DNA
TRBV7-9	.	.	TRBJ1-1	CAVRGETEAFF	TGTGCCGTTCGAGGAGAAACTGAAGCTTTCTTT
TRBV24-1	few	.	TRBJ2-5	CATSEEETAQETQYF	TGTGCCACCAGTGAGGAGGAAACTGCCCAAGAGACCCAGTACTTC
TRBV6-1	.	.	TRBJ2-5	CASSEWGTQETQYF	TGTGCCAGCAGTGAGTGGGGTACACAAGAGACCCAGTACTTC
TRBV4-1	.	.	TRBJ1-5	CASSQAPGGQPQHF	TGCGCCAGCAGCCAAGCGCCTGGGGGTCAGCCCCAGCATTTT
TRBV7-8	.	.	TRBJ1-4	CASSLSGGEEKLFF	TGTGCCAGCAGCTTAAGCGGCGGTGAAGAAAAACTGTTTTTT
TRBV20-1	.	TRBD2	TRBJ2-1	CSAFRSLAGYDEQFF	TGCAGTGCTTTCAGGAGCCTAGCGGGTTACGATGAGCAGTTCTTC
TRBV27	.	.	TRBJ2-7	CASSLSYYDSYEQYF	TGTGCCAGCAGTTTATCGTATTACGACTCCTACGAGCAGTACTTC
TRBV3-1	once	.	TRBJ1-4	CASSQGGTWDEKLFF	TGTGCCAGCAGCCAAGGCGGGACATGGGATGAAAAACTGTTTTTT
TRBV13	.	TRBD1	TRBJ2-5	CASSLGGVTGEETQYF	TGTGCCAGCAGCTTGGGGGGAGTGACAGGGGAAGAGACCCAGTACTTC
TRBV16	.	.	TRBJ2-1	CASIPLPSVYNEQFF	TGTGCCAGCATTCCTCTCCCTAGCGTCTACAATGAGCAGTTCTTC
TRBV12-3/TRBV12-4	.	.	TRBJ2-1	CASSRGTTPLHEQFF	TGTGCCAGCAGTAGGGGGACAACCCCCTTGCATGAGCAGTTCTTC
TRBV5-1	.	.	TRBJ2-3	CASNVRVSSDTQYF	TGCGCCAGCAACGTCAGGGTTTCCTCGGATACGCAGTATTTT
TRBV7-6	.	.	TRBJ2-7	CASSANKDHEQYF	TGTGCCAGCAGCGCTAACAAAGACCACGAGCAGTACTTC
TRBV6-2/TRBV6-3	few	.	TRBJ2-7	CASSVSVAYEQYF	TGTGCCAGCAGTGTTAGCGTAGCCTACGAGCAGTACTTC
TRBV9	.	.	TRBJ2-1	CASSPRDTEYNEQFF	TGTGCCAGCAGCCCTCGGGACACCGAATACAATGAGCAGTTCTTC
TRBV20-1	once	.	TRBJ2-7	CSALDRVYEQYF	TGCAGTGCACTGGACAGAGTCTACGAGCAGTACTTC
TRBV11-2	few	TRBD2	TRBJ2-1	CASSLGGTSGPNEQFF	TGTGCCAGCAGCTTAGGAGGGACTAGCGGGCCCAATGAGCAGTTCTTC
TRBV10-3	.	.	TRBJ2-7	CAISGLSSAEQYF	TGTGCCATCAGCGGCCTCAGCTCCGCCGAGCAGTACTTC
TRBV10-3	.	TRBD2	TRBJ2-1	CAISETSGENLEQFF	TGTGCCATCAGTGAGACTAGCGGGGAGAACCTTGAGCAGTTCTTC
TRBV10-3	.	.	TRBJ2-7	CAIRGEAKYEQYF	TGTGCCATCAGAGGTGAGGCGAAGTACGAGCAGTACTTC
TRBV27	.	.	TRBJ2-3	CASSGGRDSTDTQYF	TGTGCCAGCAGCGGGGGCAGGGATAGCACAGATACGCAGTATTTT
TRBV20-1	.	.	TRBJ2-1	CSARDLEGVSREQFF	TGCAGTGCTAGAGATTTAGAGGGGGTTAGTAGGGAGCAGTTCTTC
TRBV5-1	.	.	TRBJ2-7	CASSVATVSGEQYF	TGCGCCAGCAGCGTCGCGACAGTCTCGGGCGAGCAGTACTTC
TRBV7-9	.	.	TRBJ1-1	CAGSALGQQNTEAFF	TGTGCCGGCAGCGCGCTAGGACAGCAGAACACTGAAGCTTTCTTT
TRBV10-2	few	.	TRBJ2-6	CASSGTASGANVLTF	TGCGCCAGCAGTGGAACAGCCTCTGGGGCCAACGTCCTGACTTTC
TRBV5-4	.	.	TRBJ2-1	CASSFSSSYNEQFF	TGTGCCAGCAGCTTCTCCAGCTCCTACAATGAGCAGTTCTTC
TRBV4-3	.	TRBD1	TRBJ2-1	CASSQSGQAINEQFF	TGCGCCAGCAGCCAATCGGGACAGGCGATCAATGAGCAGTTCTTC
TRBV10-1	.	.	TRBJ2-7	CASSERRSYYQYF	TGCGCCAGCAGTGAAAGAAGAAGTTACTATCAGTACTTC
TRBV5-1	.	TRBD1	TRBJ2-3	CASSLLTGTAGEDMQYF	TGCGCCAGCAGCTTATTAACGGGGACAGCCGGGGAAGATATGCAGTATTTT
TRBV7-2	.	.	TRBJ2-2	CASSADPGELFF	TGTGCCAGCAGCGCAGACCCCGGGGAGCTGTTTTTT
TRBV10-3	once	.	TRBJ2-7	CAISGVRSYEQYF	TGTGCCATCAGTGGAGTCCGCTCCTACGAGCAGTACTTC
TRBV12-3/TRBV12-4	.	.	TRBJ2-1	CASSFVDEQFF	TGTGCCAGCAGCTTTGTGGATGAGCAGTTCTTC
TRBV4-1	few	.	TRBJ2-1	CASSQEATGGNEQFF	TGCGCCAGCAGCCAAGAGGCCACCGGGGGCAATGAGCAGTTCTTC
TRBV11-2	.	.	TRBJ1-1	CASSRAGGNTEAFF	TGTGCCAGCAGCCGAGCGGGGGGGAACACTGAAGCTTTCTTT
TRBV27	.	TRBD1	TRBJ1-1	CASSLRTGGSKAFF	TGTGCCAGCAGTCTTCGGACAGGGGGGAGTAAAGCTTTCTTT
TRBV4-1	few	TRBD2	TRBJ2-3	CASSQTSGTVDTQYF	TGCGCCAGCAGCCAAACTAGCGGGACCGTGGATACGCAGTATTTT
TRBV2	few	TRBD1	TRBJ1-2	CASSARPGTGVNGYTF	TGTGCCAGCAGTGCCCGTCCCGGGACAGGGGTCAATGGCTACACCTTC
TRBV12-3/TRBV12-4	few	.	TRBJ2-5	CASSFARHPLRETQYF	TGTGCCAGCAGTTTCGCCCGACACCCCTTGAGGGAGACCCAGTACTTC
TRBV29-1	.	TRBD1	TRBJ2-3	CSVHTGASTDTQYF	TGCAGCGTGCATACAGGGGCTAGCACAGATACGCAGTATTTT
TRBV29-1	.	.	TRBJ1-2	CSVEDHLMDLDGYTF	TGCAGCGTTGAAGATCACCTGATGGATTTGGATGGCTACACCTTC
TRBV20-1	.	.	TRBJ2-1	CSARGLLDNEQFF	TGCAGTGCTAGGGGTTTGTTGGACAATGAGCAGTTCTTC
TRBV7-9	.	.	TRBJ1-1	CASSLEGRGPMNTEAFF	TGTGCCAGCAGCTTAGAGGGCCGGGGTCCTATGAACACTGAAGCTTTCTTT
TRBV5-1	few	.	TRBJ1-2	CASSLEQGTYGYTF	TGCGCCAGCAGCTTGGAGCAGGGGACCTATGGCTACACCTTC
TRBV5-1	.	TRBD2	TRBJ2-1	CASSPSGTSTYNEQFF	TGCGCCAGCAGCCCGTCCGGGACTAGTACCTACAATGAGCAGTTTTTC
TRBV15	.	.	TRBJ2-5	CATSRDATVQETQYF	TGTGCCACCAGCAGAGATGCGACAGTACAAGAGACCCAGTACTTC
TRBV7-9	.	.	TRBJ2-6	CASPAWDSGANVLTF	TGTGCCTCGCCGGCGTGGGACTCTGGGGCCAACGTCCTGACTTTC
TRBV20-1	few	.	TRBJ2-7	CSANEAHQYF	TGCAGTGCTAATGAGGCGCACCAGTACTTC
TRBV6-5	once	.	TRBJ2-1	CASSPGTVFNEQFF	TGTGCCAGCAGCCCCGGGACGGTTTTCAATGAGCAGTTCTTC